The 7 T cell receptor beta chains presented below share a single source sample, sequenced in a study of T-cell reconstitution after alpha-beta-depleted transplantation in children. Findings of the study overall: Newly made T cells mostly supplied T-cell counts and diversity one year after transplant.

Preparation of the TCRbeta library involved a method that used unique molecular identifiers. TCRdb independently ran MiXCR on the PCR reads; one entry per CDR3 protein. Of approximately 300,000 distinct CDR3 sequences in the sample, less than 9.5% were seen once. The antigens of these receptors remain unknown. Sample: peripheral blood, taken 360 days after TCRalphabeta/CD19-depleted stem cell transplant. Source of these receptors: a female patient aged 2-10 years who had a stem cell transplant for Fanconi anemia, so the T cells may come from the graft donor.

This clonotype was seen ten or more times. The chain carries TRBV5-1 and TRBJ2-7; 10 bases map to TRBD1. The junction had 3 bases not matched to a gene; V was cut back by 5 bases and J by 1 base. CDR3 size: 14 residues. CDR1 and CDR2 (germline): SGHRS, YFSETQ. CDR3 nucleotide sequence: TGCGCCAGCAGGCCGGGACAGGGGTCCTACGAGCAGTACTTC. Protein sequence: CASRPGQGSYEQYF.

The rearrangement joins TRBV7-8 to TRBJ2-2; D is perhaps TRBD2 (5 bases). CDR3 length equals 14 residues. Germline loops: CDR1 SGHVS, CDR2 FQNEAQ. The ends were cut back, 10 bases at V and 4 bases at J, with 16 bases in the middle. The CDR3 spells CATSEGASTGELFF. The CDR3 coding sequence is TGTGCCACCAGTGAGGGCGCGAGCACCGGGGAGCTGTTTTTT. Using reference TRBV7-8 and TRBJ2-2 for the parts outside the CDR3, the full variable domain is GAGVSQSPRYKVAKRGQDVALRCDPISGHVSLFWYQQALGQGPEFLTYFQNEAQLDKSGLPSDRFFAERPEGSVSTLKIQRTQQEDSAVYLCATSEGASTGELFFGEGSRLTVL.

This clonotype was seen only a few times. V is TRBV5-1 and J is TRBJ2-7; tentative D call: TRBD2 (6 bases). CDR1 is SGHRS, CDR2 YFSETQ, per germline. V was cut by 0 bases and J by 2 bases, with 15 bases left in between. The CDR3 loop spans 16 amino acids. The CDR3 nucleotides read TGCGCCAGCAGCTTGGCCGACGGGGGATCGCCCTACGAGCAGTACTTC. Amino acid sequence: CASSLADGGSPYEQYF.

This clonotype showed up many times. This chain uses TRBV24-1 with TRBJ2-2; a weak D match, TRBD2 (6 bases). The V gene lost 5 bases and the J gene lost 2 bases, with 14 bases spanning the gap. The V gene's germline CDR1 is KGHDR and CDR2 SFDVKD. The CDR3 is 16 amino acids. CDR3 in amino acids: CATSVDWGVNTGELFF. The CDR3, as DNA: TGTGCCACCAGTGTGGATTGGGGGGTCAACACCGGGGAGCTGTTTTTT.

This clonotype was recorded at least ten times. The genes are TRBV6-2 or TRBV6-3 and TRBJ2-2; 9 positions match TRBD2. The germline V gene encodes CDR1 MNHEY and CDR2 SVGEGT. Trimming cost V 6 bases and J 5 bases; bases outside gene matches: 13. The length of the CDR3 is 17 residues. CDR3 sequence reads: CASRARPGGRGTGELFF. CDR3 bases: TGTGCCAGCAGAGCCCGGCCGGGCGGGAGGGGTACCGGGGAGCTGTTTTTT.

The chain carries TRBV28 and TRBJ1-1; D remains ambiguous. The CDR3 totals 13 residues. V was trimmed by 5 bases and J by 5 bases, leaving 12 bases between them. The V gene's germline CDR1 is MDHEN and CDR2 SYDVKM. The CDR3 sequence: CASSPPFWTEAFF. CDR3 DNA: TGTGCCAGCAGTCCCCCCTTTTGGACTGAAGCTTTCTTT. Full variable domain (outside the CDR3, taken from reference TRBV28 and TRBJ1-1): DVKVTQSSRYLVKRTGEKVFLECVQDMDHENMFWYRQDPGLGLRLIYFSYDVKMKEKGDIPEGYSVSREKKERFSLILESASTNQTSMYLCASSPPFWTEAFFGQGTRLTVV.

The chain has TRBV29-1 and TRBJ1-2, with 8 bases fitting TRBD1. The CDR3 has 12 amino acids. Per the germline V gene, CDR1 is SQVTM and CDR2 is ANQGSEA. V lost 5 bases, J lost 8 bases, and 7 bases stayed unmatched. In DNA form, the CDR3 reads TGCAGCGTTAGCATGACAGGGGACGGCTACACCTTC. This encodes CSVSMTGDGYTF. The whole variable domain, filled in from reference TRBV29-1 and TRBJ1-2, reads SAVISQKPSRDICQRGTSLTIQCQVDSQVTMMFWYRQQPGQSLTLIATANQGSEATYESGFVIDKFPISRPNLTFSTLTVSNMSPEDSSIYLCSVSMTGDGYTFGSGTRLTVV.